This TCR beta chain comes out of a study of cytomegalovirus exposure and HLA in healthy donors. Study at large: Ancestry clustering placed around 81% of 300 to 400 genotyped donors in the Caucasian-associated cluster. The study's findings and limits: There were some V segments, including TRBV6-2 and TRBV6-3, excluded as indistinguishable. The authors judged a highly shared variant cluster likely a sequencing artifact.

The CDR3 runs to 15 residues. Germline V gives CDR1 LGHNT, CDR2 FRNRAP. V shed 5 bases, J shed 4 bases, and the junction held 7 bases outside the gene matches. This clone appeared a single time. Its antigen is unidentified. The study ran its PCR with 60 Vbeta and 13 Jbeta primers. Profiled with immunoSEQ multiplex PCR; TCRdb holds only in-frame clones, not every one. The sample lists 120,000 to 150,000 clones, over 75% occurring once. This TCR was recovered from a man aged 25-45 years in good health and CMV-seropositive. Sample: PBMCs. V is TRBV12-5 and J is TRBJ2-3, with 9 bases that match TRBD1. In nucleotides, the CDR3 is TGTGCTAGTGGTCGAACACAGGGGGCGGCAGATACGCAGTATTTT. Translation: CASGRTQGAADTQYF.